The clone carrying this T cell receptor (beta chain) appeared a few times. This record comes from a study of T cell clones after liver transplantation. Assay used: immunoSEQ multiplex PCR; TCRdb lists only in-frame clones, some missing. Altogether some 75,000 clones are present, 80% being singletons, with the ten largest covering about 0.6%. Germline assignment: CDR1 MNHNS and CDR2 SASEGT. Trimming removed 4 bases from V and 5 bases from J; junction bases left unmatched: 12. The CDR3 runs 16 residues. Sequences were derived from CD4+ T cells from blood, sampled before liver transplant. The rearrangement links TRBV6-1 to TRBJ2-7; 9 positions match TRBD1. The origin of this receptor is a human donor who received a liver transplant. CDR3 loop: CASSGLTGGAGDEQYF. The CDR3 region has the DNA TGTGCCAGCAGTGGGTTAACAGGGGGCGCTGGGGACGAGCAGTACTTC.